This T cell receptor beta chain was found in a study of T-cell memory formation after mild COVID-19. Study results and limitations: Confirmation of SARS-CoV-2 specificity was lacking for second-wave clones peaking day 37.

TCRdb fed the 5' RACE reads into MiXCR, producing one record per CDR3 protein. The repertoire includes fewer than 350,000 distinct CDR3 sequences, roughly 18% of them detected once, and more than 20% sits in the top ten. A remark on this clonotype: Its specificity is not known.

Trimming stripped 2 bases from V and 11 bases from J, with 19 bases between. CDR3 length: 15 residues. Germline-derived CDR1 and CDR2 are MNHNS and SASEGT. The J gene is TRBJ1-5, the V gene TRBV6-1; D perhaps matches TRBD1 (5 bases). This clonotype was sampled from a young man who had mild COVID-19 (a few samples of this study predate the infection). Cell type and time point are not known. The sample comprised PBMCs or a T cell subset sorted from them (not recorded which). CDR3 DNA sequence: TGTGCCAGCAGTGAACCGGGACCCGATGTTTTAGCCCAGCATTTT. Protein sequence: CASSEPGPDVLAQHF.